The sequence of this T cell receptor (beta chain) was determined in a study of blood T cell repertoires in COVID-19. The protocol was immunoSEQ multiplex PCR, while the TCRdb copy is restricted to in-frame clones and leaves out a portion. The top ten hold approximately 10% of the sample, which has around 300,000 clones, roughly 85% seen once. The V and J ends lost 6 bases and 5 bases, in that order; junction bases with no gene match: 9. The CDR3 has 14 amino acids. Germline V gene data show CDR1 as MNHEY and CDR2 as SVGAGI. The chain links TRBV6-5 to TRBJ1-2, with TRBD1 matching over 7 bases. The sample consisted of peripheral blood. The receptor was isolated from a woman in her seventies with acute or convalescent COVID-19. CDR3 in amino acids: CASSPVRQGYGYTF. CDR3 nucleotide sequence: TGTGCCAGCAGCCCCGTGAGACAGGGATATGGCTACACCTTC.